The sequence of this T cell receptor beta chain was determined in a study of blood T cell repertoires in COVID-19. Background on the study: The United States, Italy and Spain provided the acute and convalescent COVID-19 samples. PBMCs, B-cell-depleted T cells, or T cells provided the cDNA or gDNA that made up the material.

In the original workflow: Amplification with reference gene primers provided the estimates of nucleated cell counts. Assay: immunoSEQ multiplex PCR; the TCRdb copy retains only in-frame clones and omits some. That table gives V, J and clone size, and the DNA gave D and trimming. Found here are roughly 230,000 clones, 80% to 90% of them singletons; the top ten hold roughly 8.6%. V was pared by 6 bases and J by 3 bases, with 8 bases between. CDR1 is LNHDA and CDR2 is SQIVND in the germline V gene (reference sequence). The length of the CDR3 is 12 residues. The clonotype was recovered from a middle-aged man with active or convalescent COVID-19. This rearrangement joins TRBV19 to TRBJ1-2; no clear D gene. Material: peripheral blood. In nucleotides, the CDR3 is TGTGCCAGTAGGGAGGCCCACTATGGCTACACCTTC. This sequence encodes CASREAHYGYTF.